A selection of T cell receptor beta chains follows, all from one sample in a study of PD-L1 blockade in urothelial cancer. Assay: immunoSEQ multiplex PCR; the TCRdb copy retains only in-frame clones and omits some. The sample shows tens of thousands of clones, about four fifths of them seen only once. The sequencing here drew on PBMCs, taken around atezolizumab (anti-PD-L1) treatment. The receptors derive from a man aged 65 to 85 with urothelial cancer. CDR3s include the opening cysteine and the closing phenylalanine or tryptophan. A D gene is named only where the DNA matches it firmly. Clone size appears in some rows only: once, few, many, or a class for an expanded clone.

j_call d_call v_call clone_size cdr3_nt cdr3_aa
TRBJ2-2 TRBD1 TRBV19 NA TGTGCCAGTAGGCGACAGGGGGCCGGCGGGGAGCTGTTTTTT CASRRQGAGGELFF
TRBJ1-2 TRBD1 TRBV5-1 NA TGCGCCAGCAGCCCCTCCCGGGACAGGCGCCCCACAAACTATGGCTACACCTTC CASSPSRDRRPTNYGYTF
TRBJ2-7 TRBD1 TRBV5-6 NA TGTGCCAGCACCTCCTTTACAGGGGGTCGGTACGAGCAGTACTTC CASTSFTGGRYEQYF
TRBJ2-7 TRBD2 TRBV19 NA TGTGCCAGTAGTAGGGTGCGGGGGGAGAACTACGAGCAGTACTTC CASSRVRGENYEQYF
TRBJ2-3 NA TRBV18 once TGTGCCAGCTCTGATACTAGTAATGGAGATACGCAGTATTTT CASSDTSNGDTQYF
TRBJ2-7 TRBD1 TRBV19 NA TGTGCCAGTAGTATACGGACAGGGGGCCGCTACGAGCAGTACTTC CASSIRTGGRYEQYF
TRBJ1-5 NA TRBV25-1 once TGTGCCAGCAGTGAATGTTGGGTTCTAGATCAGCCCCAGCATTTT CASSECWVLDQPQHF
TRBJ2-1 TRBD1 TRBV2 NA TGTGCCAGCACCTTAGACAGGGGAAGCTCCTACAATGAGCAGTTCTTC CASTLDRGSSYNEQFF
TRBJ2-3 TRBD2 TRBV10-3 NA TGTGCCATCAGTACTAGCGGTAGCACAGATACGCAGTATTTT CAISTSGSTDTQYF
TRBJ2-5 NA TRBV18 NA TGTGCCAGCTCACCAAAATTTCGAGGGGGTAACCAAGAGACCCAGTACTTC CASSPKFRGGNQETQYF
TRBJ2-7 NA TRBV18 NA TGTGCCAGCTCACCATCAGCGGCCTACGAGCAGTACTTC CASSPSAAYEQYF
TRBJ1-2 NA TRBV30 NA TGTGCCGCCGCCACGGGGGGGGTTGACTATGGCTACACCTTC CAAATGGVDYGYTF
TRBJ1-5 NA TRBV6-1 NA TGTGCCAGCAGAGTAAACAGGGAAAGTCAGCCCCAGCATTTT CASRVNRESQPQHF
TRBJ2-3 TRBD2 TRBV5-1 NA TGCGCCAGCAGCTCGGGACTAGCGAGGCATACGCAGTATTTT CASSSGLARHTQYF
TRBJ1-2 TRBD1 TRBV19 few TGTGCCAGTAGTGGGACAGGCGATGGCTACACCTTC CASSGTGDGYTF
TRBJ2-6 TRBD1 TRBV5-1 once TGCGCCAGCAGCTGGACAGGGGGAGGAGGGGCCAACGTCCTGACTTTC CASSWTGGGGANVLTF
TRBJ2-2 NA TRBV10-1 NA TGCGCCAGCAGTGAGGGAGGGGCTACCAACACCGGGGAGCTGTTTTTT CASSEGGATNTGELFF
TRBJ2-7 TRBD2 TRBV30 NA TGTGCCTGGAGTGTAGGGCTAGCGGGAGGCGAGCAGTACTTC CAWSVGLAGGEQYF
TRBJ2-2 TRBD2 TRBV6-5 NA TGTGCCAGCAGTTTTGCTCCTAGCGGCACCGGGGAGCTGTTTTTT CASSFAPSGTGELFF
TRBJ2-7 TRBD1 TRBV7-6 NA TGTGCCAGCAGCTTGGGACAGGCCGACTACGAGCAGTACTTC CASSLGQADYEQYF
TRBJ1-1 NA TRBV7-6 NA TGTGCCAGCAGCCCGTTGGGGGGGGCGGGCACTGAAGCTTTCTTT CASSPLGGAGTEAFF
TRBJ2-3 TRBD2 TRBV19 NA TGTGCCAGTAGTTTCAGCGGGAGGGAACTAGGTACGCAGTATTTT CASSFSGRELGTQYF
TRBJ2-5 TRBD2 TRBV10-1 NA TGCGCCAGCAGTGATAGCGGGAGGGCCGAAGAGACCCAGTACTTC CASSDSGRAEETQYF
TRBJ2-2 TRBD1 TRBV5-1 NA TGCGCCAGCAGCCAGGGGGCGCGAAACACCGGGGAGCTGTTTTTT CASSQGARNTGELFF
TRBJ2-1 NA TRBV29-1 NA TGCAGCGCTATAGGGAGGTACAATGAGCAGTTCTTC CSAIGRYNEQFF
TRBJ1-5 TRBD1 TRBV19 NA TGTGCCAGTAGTATATACAGGGGCGGCAATCAGCCCCAGCATTTT CASSIYRGGNQPQHF
TRBJ2-7 TRBD2 TRBV6-6 NA TGTGCCAGCAGAACGACTCGGGGGAGGGCCTCCTACGAGCAGTACTTC CASRTTRGRASYEQYF
TRBJ2-1 NA TRBV7-9 NA TGTGCCAGCAGCTTCAGAGGGGGTGGCAATGAGCAGTTCTTC CASSFRGGGNEQFF
TRBJ1-3 NA TRBV27 few TGTGCCAGAGGCAGGGTTCCCCGCTCTGGAAACACCATATATTTT CARGRVPRSGNTIYF